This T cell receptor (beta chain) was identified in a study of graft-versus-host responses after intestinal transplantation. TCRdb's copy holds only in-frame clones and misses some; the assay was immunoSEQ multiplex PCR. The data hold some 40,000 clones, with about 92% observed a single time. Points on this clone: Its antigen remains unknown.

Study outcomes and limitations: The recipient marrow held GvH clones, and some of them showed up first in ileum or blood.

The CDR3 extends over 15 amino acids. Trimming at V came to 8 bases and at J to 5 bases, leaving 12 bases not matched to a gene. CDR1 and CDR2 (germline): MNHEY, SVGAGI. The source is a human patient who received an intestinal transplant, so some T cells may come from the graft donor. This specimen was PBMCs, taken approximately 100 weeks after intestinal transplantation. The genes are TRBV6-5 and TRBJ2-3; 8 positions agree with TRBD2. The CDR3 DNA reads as TGTGCCAGCTCTAACGCGGGGGGCTGGGGAGATACGCAGTATTTT. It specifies CASSNAGGWGDTQYF.